This T cell receptor beta chain was found in a study of cytomegalovirus exposure and HLA in healthy donors. As for this clone: One end of the junction fails to match germline, which may point to a read error.

Researchers ran the PCR with 60 Vbeta and 13 Jbeta primers. The assay was immunoSEQ multiplex PCR, and TCRdb's table has in-frame clones only and misses some. The table has roughly 130,000 clones, roughly 88% seen once; the top ten hold roughly 3%. The CDR3 spans 13 residues. CDR1 SEHNR and CDR2 FQNEAQ come from the germline V gene (reference sequence). The TCR comes from a young woman in good health and CMV-seropositive. Sequenced material: PBMCs. The chain employs TRBV7-9 and TRBJ1-1; TRBD1 aligns across 7 bases. The CDR3 nucleotides are TGTTCCAGCAGCTTTAGACAGGGCACTGAAGCTTTCTTT. This encodes CSSSFRQGTEAFF.